A single sample is the source of the 32 T cell receptor beta chains below, sequenced in a study of Tregs in tolerant kidney transplant recipients. Assay used: immunoSEQ multiplex PCR; TCRdb lists only in-frame clones, some missing. This sample yields about 77,000 clones, of which 98% are seen a single time; over 0.45% belongs to the top ten. Sequences were derived from CD4+ T cells from blood, sampled before the transplant. The receptors shown here come from a human donor who received a combined kidney and bone marrow transplant.

The chain has TRBV5-1 and TRBJ2-3; D not certain. CDR1 and CDR2 (germline): SGHRS, YFSETQ. V was clipped by 2 bases and J by 2 bases, with 12 bases between them. This CDR3 spans 15 amino acids. The CDR3 coding sequence is TGCGCCAGCAGCTTTCCACAGTACCCCACAGATACGCAGTATTTT. It specifies CASSFPQYPTDTQYF.

The V call is TRBV11-3, the J call TRBJ2-7, with TRBD1 matching over 7 bases. In germline, CDR1 is SGHNT, CDR2 YENEEA. The CDR3 has 13 residues. V shed 4 bases, J shed 6 bases, and the junction held 6 bases outside the gene matches. The CDR3 DNA is TGTGCCAGCAGCTCCTTGACAGGGCTCGAGCAGTACTTC. Its protein is CASSSLTGLEQYF.

This clone has a single count. The V gene is TRBV7-3, the J gene TRBJ2-7, with 9 bases lining up with TRBD2. Germline V gives CDR1 SGHTA, CDR2 FQGTGA. This CDR3 has 15 residues. The V segment lost 5 bases and the J segment 3 bases; nucleotides outside the gene matches: 8. CDR3 residues: CASSKTLAGNYEQYF. CDR3 coding DNA: TGTGCCAGCAGCAAAACACTAGCGGGCAACTACGAGCAGTACTTC.

The CDR3 nucleotides read TGCAGCGTTGAGGAGGGGGCGGCTTTCTTT. It yields the protein CSVEEGAAFF. The chain links TRBV29-1 to TRBJ1-1; 7 bases fit TRBD1. Germline V lookup: CDR1 SQVTM, CDR2 ANQGSEA. This CDR3 region has 10 residues. Losses at the gene ends were 3 bases for V and 11 bases for J; bases not matched to a gene: 3.

The V gene is TRBV19, the J gene TRBJ2-6, with D possibly matching TRBD2 (7 bases). Germline loops: CDR1 LNHDA, CDR2 SQIVND (reference sequence). CDR3 size: 16 residues. With 5 bases removed from V and 4 bases from J, the gap between germline ends came to 15 bases. CDR3 nucleotide sequence: TGTGCCAGTAGTGGACTAGGACAGTCCGGGGCCAACGTCCTGACTTTC. It specifies CASSGLGQSGANVLTF.

This sequence joins TRBV6-1 and TRBJ1-5; tentatively, D is TRBD1 (5 bases). V was shortened by 4 bases and J by 4 bases, with 11 bases between the two germline ends. Per the germline V gene, CDR1 is MNHNS and CDR2 is SASEGT. The CDR3 spans 14 residues. CDR3 nucleotides: TGTGCCAGCAGTGGACAGTCTCGGAATCAGCCCCAGCATTTT. As protein: CASSGQSRNQPQHF.

The chain links TRBV18 to TRBJ1-4, with TRBD1 identical over 7 bases. The CDR3 totals 15 residues. J was trimmed by 4 bases and V by 3 bases; bases with no gene match: 5. CDR1 KGHSH and CDR2 LQKENI come from the germline V gene. CDR3 nucleotides: TGTGCCAGCTCACCGGTAGGGGGCGGTAATGAAAAACTGTTTTTT. Protein sequence: CASSPVGGGNEKLFF.

The chain joins TRBV7-3 to TRBJ2-3; 7 nucleotides match TRBD2. Germline values: CDR1 SGHTA, CDR2 FQGTGA. J gave up 4 bases and V 3 bases, and 7 bases lay outside the gene matches. The CDR3 totals 15 residues. The CDR3 protein is CASSFGGSSADTQYF. In nucleotides, the CDR3 is TGTGCCAGCAGCTTCGGCGGGAGTAGCGCAGATACGCAGTATTTT. Filled out from reference TRBV7-3 and TRBJ2-3, the complete variable domain reads GAGVSQTPSNKVTEKGKYVELRCDPISGHTALYWYRQSLGQGPEFLIYFQGTGAADDSGLPNDRFFAVRPEGSVSTLKIQRTERGDSAVYLCASSFGGSSADTQYFGPGTRLTVL.

The chain links TRBV6-5 to TRBJ1-2, with D possibly matching TRBD1 (5 bases). Trimming pared 5 bases from V and 2 bases from J, leaving 9 bases between. This CDR3 is built from 13 residues. CDR1 and CDR2 from the germline V gene are MNHEY and SVGAGI. The CDR3 nucleotides read TGTGCCAGCAGTCGCGGGACGAACTATGGCTACACCTTC. This encodes CASSRGTNYGYTF.

The sample holds one count of this clone. V and J are TRBV7-9 and TRBJ2-4; 8 bases are a match to TRBD1. Germline values: CDR1 SEHNR, CDR2 FQNEAQ (reference sequence). CDR3 length: 15 amino acids. Losses at the gene ends were 4 bases for V and 1 base for J; bases not matched to a gene: 3. DNA for the CDR3: TGTGCCAGCAGCTGGTGGACAGGGGCCAAAAACATTCAGTACTTC. It translates to CASSWWTGAKNIQYF.

The chain joins TRBV6-1 to TRBJ1-2, with 8 bases identical to TRBD1. V lost 6 bases and J lost 1; bases outside the gene matches: 7. Germline CDR1 and CDR2: MNHNS and SASEGT. The CDR3 extends over 15 amino acids. In DNA, the CDR3 is TGTGCCAGCAGCCCTGGGGACAGGATTAACTATGGCTACACCTTC. Residues: CASSPGDRINYGYTF.

This chain links TRBV7-2 with TRBJ2-5; no definite D call. Trimming stripped 5 bases from V and 1 base from J, with 11 bases between. Germline assignment: CDR1 SGHTA and CDR2 FQGNSA. This CDR3 contains 14 residues. The CDR3 protein is CASSPPGFQETQYF. The CDR3 DNA sequence: TGTGCCAGCAGCCCCCCAGGATTCCAAGAGACCCAGTACTTC.

The chain recombines TRBV6-5 with TRBJ1-5; TRBD1 is a possible D gene (6 bases). The CDR3 has 15 amino acids. Germline CDR1 and CDR2: MNHEY and SVGAGI. V lost 7 bases, J lost 3 bases, and 16 bases lay in between. DNA for the CDR3: TGTGCCAGCACCCCTGGGGGCAATAACAATCAGCCCCAGCATTTT. Its translation: CASTPGGNNNQPQHF.

This clone appeared once. The chain couples TRBV7-2 to TRBJ2-3; possibly TRBD1 for D (6 bases). V lost 1 base, J lost 2 bases, and 10 bases lay in between. This CDR3 has 15 amino acids. Germline V CDR1 and CDR2: SGHTA, FQGNSA. The CDR3: CASSLEAGATDTQYF. The CDR3 DNA reads as TGTGCCAGCAGCTTAGAGGCAGGGGCCACAGATACGCAGTATTTT. The whole variable domain, remainder taken from reference TRBV7-2 and TRBJ2-3, is GAGVSQSPSNKVTEKGKDVELRCDPISGHTALYWYRQSLGQGLEFLIYFQGNSAPDKSGLPSDRFSAERTGGSVSTLTIQRTQQEDSAVYLCASSLEAGATDTQYFGPGTRLTVL.

The chain recombines TRBV7-3 with TRBJ2-2, with TRBD1 matching 8 bases. V shed 2 bases and J 4 bases; nucleotides not matched to a gene: 3. The CDR3 runs to 15 residues. CDR1 is SGHTA and CDR2 is FQGTGA in the germline V gene. The CDR3 region is CASSLLDRVTGELFF. DNA for the CDR3: TGTGCCAGCAGCTTACTGGACAGGGTCACCGGGGAGCTGTTTTTT.

The rearrangement uses TRBV7-2 and TRBJ2-5, with a possible D match to TRBD2 (6 bases). In germline, CDR1 is SGHTA, CDR2 FQGNSA. The length of the CDR3 is 15 residues. Trimming removed 5 bases at V and 4 bases at J, with 17 bases between. The CDR3 loop is CASSLRGGVPETQYF. The CDR3 DNA follows: TGTGCCAGCAGCCTGCGGGGTGGGGTGCCAGAGACCCAGTACTTC.

The V and J genes are TRBV7-3 and TRBJ2-3; 12 positions match TRBD2. The CDR3 is 18 residues long. J gave up 6 bases and V 3 bases, and 13 bases lay outside the gene matches. Germline loops: CDR1 SGHTA, CDR2 FQGTGA. In DNA form, the CDR3 reads TGTGCCAGCAGCTTCCCTAGCCCACTAGCGGGGGGCCCCGATACGCAGTATTTT. It translates to CASSFPSPLAGGPDTQYF.

This CDR3 is CASSPSGTGLRYGYTF. The CDR3 coding sequence is TGTGCCAGCTCACCCTCCGGGACAGGACTTAGATATGGCTACACCTTC. The V call is TRBV18, the J call TRBJ1-2, with TRBD1 identical over 8 bases. The trim removed 3 bases at V and 5 bases at J, leaving 11 bases unmatched. Germline CDR1 and CDR2: KGHSH and LQKENI. This CDR3 region has 16 residues.

The J gene is TRBJ1-1, the V gene TRBV18; the D gene is possibly TRBD1 (5 bases). V lost 6 bases to trimming and J lost 6 bases, with 11 bases between them. The CDR3 loop spans 12 amino acids. Germline assignment: CDR1 KGHSH and CDR2 LQKENI. The CDR3 DNA is TGTGCCAGCTCCGACCAGGGCGCTGAAGCTTTCTTT. As protein: CASSDQGAEAFF.

V and J are TRBV10-1 and TRBJ2-7; 11 bases line up with TRBD1. Trimming took 3 bases from V and 5 from J; bases not matched to a gene: 6. The CDR3 spans 15 residues. Germline CDR1 reads WNHNN; CDR2 reads SYGVQD (reference sequence). The CDR3 spells CASSESGQGANEQYF. As DNA, the CDR3 is TGCGCCAGCAGTGAAAGTGGACAGGGGGCCAACGAGCAGTACTTC.

V is TRBV6-6 and J is TRBJ1-6; D perhaps matches TRBD1 (6 bases). The germline V gene has CDR1 MNHNY and CDR2 SVGAGI (reference sequence). This CDR3 is built from 13 residues. The ends were cut back, 7 bases at V and 8 bases at J, with 12 bases in the middle. The CDR3 protein is CASKQGQDSPLHF. The CDR3 DNA sequence: TGTGCCAGCAAACAGGGTCAGGATTCACCCCTCCACTTT.

The CDR3 DNA sequence: TGTGCCTGGAGTGTCAGTGCGGGGGGTCAGACCCAGTACTTC. Translating it yields CAWSVSAGGQTQYF. This sequence joins TRBV30 and TRBJ2-5; TRBD2 agrees at 8 bases. V lost 0 bases to trimming and J lost 6 bases; unmatched junction nucleotides: 6. The germline CDR1 and CDR2 sequences are GTSNPN and SVGIG (reference sequence). CDR3 size: 14 residues.

The rearrangement joins TRBV5-4 to TRBJ1-2, with D perhaps matching TRBD1 (6 bases). V was pared by 4 bases and J by 3 bases, with 16 bases between. CDR1 is SGHNT, CDR2 YYREEE, per germline (reference sequence). This CDR3 has 15 residues. In nucleotides, the CDR3 is TGTGCCAGCAGCCGAAGGACAGAGTGGGACTATGGCTACACCTTC. This gives the protein CASSRRTEWDYGYTF.

V is TRBV19 and J is TRBJ2-7; 7 bases agree with TRBD1. The V segment lost 7 bases and the J segment 2 bases; nucleotides outside the gene matches: 11. In germline, CDR1 is LNHDA, CDR2 SQIVND (reference sequence). This CDR3 contains 15 residues. The CDR3 here is CASKDGQDGPYEQYF. Here the CDR3 DNA reads TGTGCCAGTAAAGACGGACAGGACGGCCCCTACGAGCAGTACTTC. Drawing the rest from reference TRBV19 and TRBJ2-7, the complete variable domain is DGGITQSPKYLFRKEGQNVTLSCEQNLNHDAMYWYRQDPGQGLRLIYYSQIVNDFQKGDIAEGYSVSREKKESFPLTVTSAQKNPTAFYLCASKDGQDGPYEQYFGPGTRLTVT.

The rearrangement links TRBV5-1 to TRBJ1-3; maybe TRBD1 (5 bases). Trimming cost V 0 bases and J 4 bases, with 8 bases left between them. The CDR3 length is 14 residues. Germline values: CDR1 SGHRS, CDR2 YFSETQ. For the CDR3, the DNA is TGCGCCAGCAGCTTGGGCAGGGTCGGAAACACCATATATTTT. As protein: CASSLGRVGNTIYF.

A word on this clone: Other DNA sequences from this sample encode an identical CDR3 as well. CDR3: CASSPPATNEKLFF. CDR3 nucleotide sequence: TGTGCCAGCTCACCACCCGCAACTAATGAAAAACTGTTTTTT. J is TRBJ1-4 and V is TRBV18; D uncertain. There are 14 residues in the CDR3. Per germline, CDR1 KGHSH and CDR2 LQKENI. V lost 0 bases, J lost 0 bases, and 2 bases lay in between.

The V call is TRBV7-9, the J call TRBJ1-2, with TRBD1 matching over 8 bases. This CDR3 is built from 12 residues. V dropped 4 bases and J dropped 8; count of bases not matched to a gene: 3. Germline V gene lookup returns CDR1 SEHNR and CDR2 FQNEAQ (reference sequence). For the CDR3, the DNA is TGTGCCAGCAGCTCTGGGACAGGCGGCTACACCTTC. Its protein product is CASSSGTGGYTF.

A single count supports this clone. V gene TRBV6-6 combines with J gene TRBJ2-7; 7 nucleotides align to TRBD2. Per the germline V gene, CDR1 is MNHNY and CDR2 is SVGAGI (reference sequence). J was trimmed by 4 bases and V by 4 bases; bases with no gene match: 7. The CDR3 runs 14 residues. The CDR3 DNA sequence: TGTGCCAGCAGTTCTGGGACTACAAAATACGAGCAGTACTTC. Translating gives CASSSGTTKYEQYF.

This chain links TRBV6-5 with TRBJ2-5, with 14 bases aligning to TRBD2. The ends lost 2 bases at V and 4 bases at J; junction bases unmatched: 3. The germline gives CDR1 MNHEY, CDR2 SVGAGI. The CDR3 is 16 residues long. CDR3: CASSYGLAGGGETQYF. The DNA of the CDR3 is TGTGCCAGCAGTTACGGACTAGCGGGGGGCGGAGAGACCCAGTACTTC.

The chain recombines TRBV7-2 with TRBJ1-3, with unresolved D. Trimming took off 5 bases at V and 0 bases at J, with 11 bases between the two ends. The CDR3 runs to 15 residues. The germline CDR1 and CDR2 sequences are SGHTA and FQGNSA. CDR3 loop: CASSLGSLSGNTIYF. The CDR3 coding sequence is TGTGCCAGCAGCCTCGGGAGCCTCTCTGGAAACACCATATATTTT.

V is TRBV5-1 and J is TRBJ1-4, with 8 nucleotides matching TRBD1. Germline assignment: CDR1 SGHRS and CDR2 YFSETQ. This CDR3 spans 14 amino acids. J was trimmed by 5 bases and V by 2 bases; bases with no gene match: 2. The CDR3 here is CASSLWTGNEKLFF. Here the CDR3 DNA reads TGCGCCAGCAGCTTATGGACAGGGAATGAAAAACTGTTTTTT.

The chain employs TRBV10-1 and TRBJ2-7; tentative D call: TRBD2 (7 bases). Per the germline V gene, CDR1 is WNHNN and CDR2 is SYGVQD (reference sequence). The V gene lost 8 bases and the J gene lost 2 bases, with 13 bases spanning the gap. The CDR3 length is 13 residues. Here the CDR3 DNA reads TGCGCCAGCCAGGGGAGCGGGACCTACGAGCAGTACTTC. Its translation is CASQGSGTYEQYF.